This T cell receptor (beta chain) appears in the sequencing data of a study of post-analysis software for immune sequencing data. About the study: Included courses were relapsing-remitting and secondary progressive multiple sclerosis; progressive-relapsing multiple sclerosis was also included. General study points: Higher frequency in patients than in controls was seen for about five TRBV segments, with TRBV5-6, TRBV5-1 and TRBV20-1 among them.

The V gene end was trimmed by 2 bases and the J gene end by 2 bases; junction bases not matched to a gene: 5. Looked up from germline, CDR1 is SGHRS and CDR2 is YFSETQ. This CDR3 contains 16 residues. This clonotype was detected a few times. The target antigen is unknown. Every TCR beta cDNA library bore unique molecular identifiers. TCRdb re-called the PCR reads through MiXCR, storing one row per CDR3 protein. The table includes hundreds of thousands of distinct CDR3 sequences, roughly 45% detected once. Sequenced sample: blood. V is TRBV5-1 and J is TRBJ2-3; 10 nucleotides agree with TRBD2. The TCR was taken from a girl aged 5-17 years with multiple sclerosis. The CDR3 here is CASSFLAGEVTDTQYF. The CDR3, as DNA: TGCGCCAGCAGCTTCCTAGCGGGAGAAGTCACAGATACGCAGTATTTT.